Listed below are T cell receptor beta chains from one sample, sequenced in a study of shared clonotypes between healthy human individuals. Measured with immunoSEQ multiplex PCR; TCRdb has only the in-frame clones, and not every one. This sample has roughly 2,000,000 clones, with about 94% found just once. Sequencing was done on a sample of naive CD8+ T cells sorted from blood. Source of these receptors: a man younger than 35 in good health. Both conserved end residues are part of each CDR3. D genes are given only for firm matches. Some rows mark clone size as missing; the rest say once, few, many or name a class of expanded clone.

CDR3,DNA,J,size,D,V
CASSIDLEGGDNNEQFF,TGTGCCAGTAGTATAGATCTCGAGGGAGGTGATAACAATGAGCAGTTCTTC,TRBJ2-1,-,-,TRBV19
CASSQETSYGYTF,TGCGCCAGCAGCCAAGAAACATCTTATGGCTACACCTTC,TRBJ1-2,-,-,TRBV4-1
CASSELGSSYNEQFF,TGTGCCAGCAGTGAATTAGGGAGCTCCTACAATGAGCAGTTCTTC,TRBJ2-1,-,-,TRBV2
CASSVGLSGANVLTF,TGTGCCAGCAGCGTAGGCCTGTCTGGGGCCAACGTCCTGACTTTC,TRBJ2-6,-,-,TRBV9
CASRPGQGEGYTF,TGCGCCAGCAGGCCGGGACAGGGAGAAGGCTACACCTTC,TRBJ1-2,-,TRBD1,TRBV5-1
CASSQYRGTEAFF,TGCGCCAGCAGCCAATACAGGGGAACTGAAGCTTTCTTT,TRBJ1-1,-,TRBD1,TRBV4-3
CASSLGGLQLFF,TGTGCCAGCAGCTTGGGTGGACTCCAACTGTTTTTT,TRBJ1-4,-,-,TRBV5-6
CASSYGGQETQYF,TGTGCCAGCAGTTACGGCGGTCAAGAGACCCAGTACTTC,TRBJ2-5,-,-,TRBV6-5
CASFYSGLLVDEQFF,TGTGCCAGTTTTTACTCGGGTTTACTGGTGGATGAGCAGTTCTTC,TRBJ2-1,-,-,TRBV6-6
CASSLIGLGNTEAFF,TGTGCCAGCAGCTTGATAGGGCTGGGGAACACTGAAGCTTTCTTT,TRBJ1-1,-,-,TRBV7-9
CASSWWGSSGNTIYF,TGTGCCAGCAGCTGGTGGGGTAGCTCTGGAAACACCATATATTTT,TRBJ1-3,-,-,TRBV5-6
CASSFRRNNQPQHF,TGTGCCAGCAGTTTCCGACGGAACAATCAGCCCCAGCATTTT,TRBJ1-5,-,-,TRBV6-5
CASSGVYEQYF,TGTGCCAGTAGTGGGGTCTACGAGCAGTACTTC,TRBJ2-7,-,-,TRBV19
CASSLGRGYDEKLFF,TGTGCCAGCAGCTTAGGACGGGGTTATGATGAAAAACTGTTTTTT,TRBJ1-4,-,-,TRBV7-2
CDSSHGTAYEQYF,TGCGACAGCAGCCACGGGACAGCCTACGAGCAGTACTTC,TRBJ2-7,-,TRBD1,TRBV4-1
CASSDRVDSPLHF,TGCGCCAGCAGTGACAGGGTAGACTCACCCCTCCACTTT,TRBJ1-6,-,-,TRBV10-1
CASSFSERAGELFF,TGTGCCAGCAGCTTCTCCGAGCGAGCCGGGGAGCTGTTTTTT,TRBJ2-2,-,-,TRBV7-9
CASTSDSTWGEAFF,TGTGCCAGCACCTCGGACAGCACCTGGGGAGAAGCTTTCTTT,TRBJ1-1,-,-,TRBV7-9
CASSFRLGNEQFF,TGCGCCAGCAGCTTTCGACTAGGAAATGAGCAGTTCTTC,TRBJ2-1,-,-,TRBV5-1
CASSPGQGTETQYF,TGTGCCAGCAGCCCGGGACAGGGAACGGAGACCCAGTACTTC,TRBJ2-5,once,TRBD1,TRBV5-6
CASSQDGGTKNIQYF,TGTGCCAGCAGCCAAGACGGAGGAACCAAAAACATTCAGTACTTC,TRBJ2-4,-,-,TRBV14
CASSPMGGTLDETQYF,TGTGCCAGCAGCCCAATGGGGGGAACACTTGATGAGACCCAGTACTTC,TRBJ2-5,-,-,TRBV7-3
CASSNAGTSGRNEQYF,TGTGCCAGCAGCAACGCCGGGACTAGCGGGAGGAACGAGCAGTACTTC,TRBJ2-7,-,TRBD2,TRBV13
CASSPLGGERNTIYF,TGTGCCAGCAGTCCGCTGGGGGGGGAGAGAAACACCATATATTTT,TRBJ1-3,-,-,TRBV27
CATSSGGTYEQYF,TGTGCCACCAGCAGTGGCGGAACCTACGAGCAGTACTTC,TRBJ2-7,-,-,TRBV15
CASSPYYLAGAHNEQFF,TGCGCCAGCAGCCCATACTATCTAGCGGGGGCCCACAATGAGCAGTTCTTC,TRBJ2-1,-,TRBD2,TRBV4-1
CASSFLGQGLSGGYTF,TGTGCCAGCAGTTTCCTCGGACAGGGCCTTTCCGGCGGCTACACCTTC,TRBJ1-2,-,TRBD1,TRBV27
CASSEGSRYGYTF,TGTGCCAGCAGTGAGGGTTCTAGGTATGGCTACACCTTC,TRBJ1-2,few,-,TRBV2
CASSPSTSANNEQFF,TGTGCCAGCTCACCGTCGACTAGCGCGAACAATGAGCAGTTCTTC,TRBJ2-1,-,TRBD2,TRBV18
CASSLDSNSGNTIYF,TGTGCCAGCAGCTTAGACAGCAACTCTGGAAACACCATATATTTT,TRBJ1-3,-,-,TRBV27